A single sample is the source of the 23 T cell receptor beta chains below, sequenced in a study of blood T cells in healthy people across ages. For the second PCR, which ran for about 6 to 12 cycles, a sample-barcoded 5' primer and a J-beta primer mix were used. A single record per CDR3 protein comes from TCRdb applying MiXCR to the 5' RACE reads. The sample records hundreds of thousands of distinct CDR3 sequences, approximately 29% being singletons. The specimen was blood. All receptors derive from an elderly woman in good health.

The V gene is TRBV5-6, the J gene TRBJ1-2; tentatively, D is TRBD1 (6 bases). V lost 0 bases to trimming and J lost 6 bases, with 15 bases between them. This CDR3 has 15 amino acids. CDR1 is SGHDT and CDR2 is YYEEEE in the germline V gene. The CDR3 DNA reads as TGTGCCAGCAGCTTGGTCGGGGGCGCGAGAGATGGCTACACCTTC. Protein: CASSLVGGARDGYTF.

This clonotype has a count of ten or more. CDR3 protein: CASSQLAPPGATEAFF. The CDR3 nucleotides read TGCGCCAGCAGCCAATTGGCCCCTCCCGGGGCCACTGAAGCTTTCTTT. The V and J genes are TRBV4-1 and TRBJ1-1, with D tentatively TRBD1 (5 bases). Looked up from germline, CDR1 is MGHRA and CDR2 is YSYEKL. The CDR3 covers 16 residues. Trimming took off 2 bases at V and 4 bases at J, with 17 bases between the two ends.

This clonotype was seen at least ten times. The rearrangement joins TRBV5-1 to TRBJ1-1; D remains unclear. The CDR3 consists of 13 residues. Per germline, CDR1 SGHRS and CDR2 YFSETQ. V lost 4 bases and J 4 bases, leaving 11 bases between the germline ends. The CDR3 spells CASSPAGSTEAFF. For the CDR3, the DNA is TGCGCCAGCAGCCCCGCGGGGAGCACTGAAGCTTTCTTT.

The chain is built from TRBV20-1 and TRBJ2-5; tentatively, D is TRBD2 (7 bases). V dropped 4 bases and J dropped 5 bases, with 17 bases sitting between them. The CDR3 is 14 amino acids. Germline values: CDR1 DFQATT, CDR2 SNEGSKA (reference sequence). DNA of the CDR3: TGCAGTGCTAAGGGCCTTCGGGGGGCCGAGACCCAGTACTTC. It is translated as CSAKGLRGAETQYF.

This clonotype has just a few counts. This clone may be a read error of a much larger clone one base away. The rearrangement links TRBV9 to TRBJ1-2, with no clear D. CDR3 size: 11 residues. The germline gives CDR1 SGDLS, CDR2 YYNGEE. DNA of the CDR3: TGTGCCAGCAGCGGGGTCTATGGCTACATCTTC. This encodes CASSGVYGYIF.

V usage is TRBV12-3 or TRBV12-4 and J usage is TRBJ1-2, with D possibly matching TRBD1 (5 bases). This CDR3 contains 14 residues. The V end lost 8 bases, the J end lost 12 bases, and 25 bases lay between the germline ends. The CDR3 coding sequence is TGTGCCAGCGGGTTAGGAGGGGCTAAGAGGGATAACACCTTC. Translating gives CASGLGGAKRDNTF.

This clonotype was seen a few times. This chain connects TRBV20-1 to TRBJ2-3; TRBD2 agrees at 10 bases. This CDR3 spans 15 amino acids. The J segment lost 2 bases and the V segment lost 6 bases, leaving 8 bases of the junction unmatched. Germline V gene lookup returns CDR1 DFQATT and CDR2 SNEGSKA (reference sequence). CDR3 sequence (DNA): TGCAGTGCGTCGAGCGGGGGGGGGGCCACAGATACGCAGTATTTT. This translates into CSASSGGGATDTQYF.

The V call is TRBV10-3, the J call TRBJ2-1; the match to TRBD2 covers 9 bases. Germline V gives CDR1 ENHRY, CDR2 SYGVKD. The CDR3 covers 15 residues. Unmatched junction bases numbered 7, after V lost 4 bases and J lost 6 bases. The chain's CDR3 is CAISGGGGDFNEQFF. The DNA for the CDR3 is TGTGCCATCAGTGGGGGCGGGGGGGACTTCAATGAGCAGTTCTTC.

This clonotype was seen many times. The chain recombines TRBV13 with TRBJ2-7, with D possibly matching TRBD2 (7 bases). Trimming removed 2 bases from V and 0 bases from J, with 17 bases in between. The CDR3 runs 17 residues. CDR1 is PRHDT and CDR2 is FYEKMQ in the germline V gene (reference sequence). The CDR3 sequence: CASSLQQQGLLSYEQYF. The CDR3 DNA follows: TGTGCCAGCAGCTTACAACAACAGGGACTACTCTCCTACGAGCAGTACTTC.

In this sample, this clonotype turned up once. The rearrangement links TRBV20-1 to TRBJ2-7; a weak D match, TRBD2 (7 bases). The CDR3 contains 11 residues. The germline V gene encodes CDR1 DFQATT and CDR2 SNEGSKA (reference sequence). V was shortened by 4 bases and J by 6 bases, with 10 bases between the two germline ends. Here the CDR3 reads CSATRGGEQYF. The CDR3 nucleotides read TGCAGTGCTACTAGGGGGGGCGAGCAGTACTTC.

The chain carries TRBV6-1 and TRBJ2-2; D perhaps matches TRBD1 (5 bases). The length of the CDR3 is 13 residues. The V gene's germline CDR1 is MNHNS and CDR2 SASEGT. With 10 bases removed from V and 2 bases from J, the gap between germline ends came to 11 bases. This CDR3 reads CANSTVNTGELFF. The CDR3 DNA reads TGTGCCAATTCGACAGTTAACACCGGGGAGCTGTTTTTT.

The chain joins TRBV10-3 to TRBJ1-2; 8 bases line up with TRBD1. From germline, CDR1 is ENHRY and CDR2 SYGVKD. Trimming cost V 0 bases and J 8 bases; bases outside gene matches: 8. The CDR3 spans 15 residues. CDR3 DNA sequence: TGTGCCATCAGTGAGTCGACAGGGGTGGGTGAAGGCTACACCTTC. Translation gives CAISESTGVGEGYTF.

Turning to this clonotype: This may come from a read error, since a much larger clone is one base off. The chain has TRBV2 and TRBJ2-5, with D possibly being TRBD2 (5 bases). The J call could be wrong; TRBJ2-7 is a better fit for the DNA end. This CDR3 comprises 14 residues. In germline, CDR1 is SNHLY, CDR2 FYNNEI. CDR3 sequence: CASMAAEVVYEQYF. In nucleotides, the CDR3 is TGTGCCAGCATGGCAGCGGAGGTCGTCTACGAGCAGTACTTC.

This clonotype was observed many times. The chain is built from TRBV11-2 and TRBJ2-7; TRBD2 matches at 8 bases. From germline, CDR1 is SGHAT and CDR2 FQNNGV. V was clipped by 5 bases and J by 6 bases; unmatched bases: 24. The CDR3 consists of 19 residues. CDR3 sequence: CASSPQLSGGRAVWSEQYF. CDR3 nucleotides: TGTGCCAGCAGCCCCCAGCTGAGCGGGGGCCGTGCGGTTTGGTCCGAGCAGTACTTC.

This clonotype turned up a few times. The DNA of the CDR3 is TGTGCCAGCATTCGGGGAGGAGCCAGCTATGGCTACACCTTC. This codes for CASIRGGASYGYTF. The J gene is TRBJ1-2, the V gene TRBV2; D is unclear. The CDR3 sequence is 14 residues long. The V and J ends lost 7 bases and 4 bases respectively, with 16 bases between them. The germline V gene encodes CDR1 SNHLY and CDR2 FYNNEI.

This clonotype has a count of ten or more. The chain couples TRBV25-1 to TRBJ1-6; D is perhaps TRBD1 (5 bases). The length of the CDR3 is 13 residues. Germline V gene sequence: CDR1 MGHDK, CDR2 SYGVNS. Trimming cost V 4 bases and J 7 bases, with 8 bases left between them. CDR3 region: CASSVRGNSPLHF. The CDR3 region has the DNA TGTGCCAGCAGTGTAAGGGGAAATTCACCCCTCCACTTT.

The sample holds many counts of this clonotype. The V and J genes are TRBV6-5 and TRBJ1-1, with TRBD1 matching 10 bases. CDR1 is MNHEY and CDR2 is SVGAGI in the germline V gene. The V and J ends lost 5 bases and 5 bases, in that order; junction bases with no gene match: 5. The CDR3 is 14 residues long. CDR3 region: CASSRTGGWTEAFF. The CDR3 DNA is TGTGCCAGCAGTAGGACAGGGGGTTGGACTGAAGCTTTCTTT.

In its sample, this clonotype was seen many times. This sequence joins TRBV12-3 or TRBV12-4 and TRBJ2-4; 8 positions agree with TRBD1. The V segment lost 7 bases and the J segment 10 bases; nucleotides outside the gene matches: 9. The length of the CDR3 is 13 residues. The CDR3 loop reads CASTASGGPIQYF. The CDR3 DNA follows: TGTGCCAGCACCGCCTCAGGGGGCCCGATTCAGTACTTC.

Comment on this clonotype: A much larger clone is a single base away; this may be a read error. The rearrangement links TRBV5-6 to TRBJ1-2, with TRBD1 matching 7 bases. V was clipped by 2 bases and J by 7 bases; unmatched bases: 5. The CDR3 has 13 residues. Germline V gene lookup returns CDR1 SGHDT and CDR2 YYEEEE. The CDR3 is CASSLQGTCGYTF. The CDR3 nucleotides read TGTGCCAGCAGCTTACAGGGGACCTGTGGCTACACCTTC.

This clonotype was recorded a few times. The chain links TRBV5-4 to TRBJ2-3; D is perhaps TRBD1 or TRBD2 (6 bases each). CDR1 SGHNT and CDR2 YYREEE come from the germline V gene (reference sequence). CDR3 length equals 16 residues. Trimming cost V 4 bases and J 0 bases, with 15 bases left between them. In DNA form, the CDR3 reads TGTGCCAGCAGCCCCGGAGGGCAGGGGAGCACAGATACGCAGTATTTT. It yields the protein CASSPGGQGSTDTQYF.

This clonotype was observed at least ten times. V gene TRBV25-1 combines with J gene TRBJ2-3, with D maybe TRBD1 (6 bases). Germline loops: CDR1 MGHDK, CDR2 SYGVNS. Trimming removed 2 bases from V and 2 bases from J, with 11 bases in between. The CDR3 runs 15 residues. CDR3 sequence: CASSEGQILTDTQYF. In nucleotides, the CDR3 is TGTGCCAGCAGTGAAGGACAGATTCTCACAGATACGCAGTATTTT.

This CDR3 reads CASRETGQTRHEQYF. The CDR3 nucleotides read TGTGCCAGCCGGGAGACGGGACAAACCCGGCACGAGCAGTACTTC. The genes are TRBV6-2 or TRBV6-3 and TRBJ2-7, with D possibly called TRBD1 or TRBD2 (6 bases each). The CDR3 totals 15 residues. Per the germline V gene, CDR1 is MNHEY and CDR2 is SVGEGT. Trimming removed 8 bases from V and 5 bases from J, with 22 bases in between.

The rearrangement links TRBV14 to TRBJ2-3; 12 nucleotides line up with TRBD2. CDR1 is SGHDN and CDR2 is FVKESK in the germline V gene. V dropped 5 bases and J dropped 2; count of bases not matched to a gene: 5. CDR3 length equals 16 residues. The DNA for the CDR3 is TGTGCCAGCAGCTCGCGACTAGCGGGGGCCACAGATACGCAGTATTTT. Its protein product is CASSSRLAGATDTQYF.